The next 16 T cell receptor beta chains were all read from a single sample in a study of cytomegalovirus exposure and HLA in healthy donors. Primers included in the PCR were 60 Vbeta and 13 Jbeta primers. Repertoires were generated with immunoSEQ multiplex PCR, while TCRdb's copy carries only in-frame clones and drops some. The table lists roughly 190,000 clones. The sequenced sample was PBMCs. Receptors were obtained from a woman aged 18-29 years in good health and CMV-seropositive.

The chain is built from TRBV5-1 and TRBJ2-1; D is perhaps TRBD1 (8 bases). Germline loops: CDR1 SGHRS, CDR2 YFSETQ. V was clipped by 6 bases and J by 3 bases, with 16 bases between them. The CDR3 spans 15 residues. CDR3 nucleotides: TGCGCCAGCACCGTACAGGGGGGGGGCTACAATGAGCAGTTCTTC. Translating gives CASTVQGGGYNEQFF.

V usage is TRBV7-9 and J usage is TRBJ2-2; 8 bases are a match to TRBD1. From germline, CDR1 is SEHNR and CDR2 FQNEAQ (reference sequence). With 5 bases clipped from V and 7 bases from J, the junction kept 12 bases outside the gene matches. This CDR3 comprises 16 residues. CDR3 in DNA: TGTGCCAGCAGCGACGGGACAGGACTTATGATCGGGGAGCTGTTTTTT. Translating gives CASSDGTGLMIGELFF.

J is TRBJ1-1 and V is TRBV2; D not certain. This CDR3 is built from 17 residues. Trimming removed 5 bases from V and 1 base from J, with 20 bases in between. Germline CDR1 reads SNHLY; CDR2 reads FYNNEI. DNA for the CDR3: TGTGCCAGCAGTTACACTGGGGTGGAGGCAGGGAACACTGAAGCTTTCTTT. Translated: CASSYTGVEAGNTEAFF.

This rearrangement joins TRBV6-6 to TRBJ2-7; D is ambiguous. The CDR3 contains 14 residues. V was clipped by 0 bases and J by 5 bases, with 11 bases between them. Germline CDR1 is MNHNY and CDR2 is SVGAGI (reference sequence). CDR3 sequence: CASSYSNRYDEQYF. As DNA, the CDR3 is TGTGCCAGCAGTTACTCGAATCGCTACGACGAGCAGTACTTC.

The rearrangement uses TRBV30 and TRBJ1-2; D gene unclear. The ends were cut back, 0 bases at V and 8 bases at J, with 19 bases in the middle. CDR1 is GTSNPN, CDR2 SVGIG, per germline (reference sequence). The CDR3 sequence is 15 residues long. CDR3 loop: CAWSVTSNGVSGYTF. In DNA, the CDR3 is TGTGCCTGGAGTGTAACGTCGAATGGAGTAAGCGGCTACACCTTC.

The chain carries TRBV5-1 and TRBJ2-7; D not certain. Trimming stripped 2 bases from V and 0 bases from J, with 9 bases between. CDR3 length: 14 amino acids. Looked up from germline, CDR1 is SGHRS and CDR2 is YFSETQ. This CDR3 reads CASSFRGTSYEQYF. The CDR3 coding sequence is TGCGCCAGCAGCTTCCGCGGAACCTCCTACGAGCAGTACTTC.

This chain joins TRBV5-6 and TRBJ2-7, with a weak D call TRBD2 (5 bases). The CDR3 extends over 12 amino acids. V was cut by 0 bases and J by 7 bases, with 8 bases left in between. Germline CDR1 and CDR2: SGHDT and YYEEEE. The CDR3 sequence: CASSLDRGEQYF. CDR3 DNA sequence: TGTGCCAGCAGCTTGGATCGGGGTGAGCAGTACTTC.

The CDR3 reads CASSLLGTASTDTQYF. Written as DNA, the CDR3 is TGTGCCAGCAGCCTCTTAGGGACAGCGAGCACAGATACGCAGTATTTT. The chain joins TRBV5-6 to TRBJ2-3; 7 nucleotides line up with TRBD1. V shed 4 bases and J 0 bases; nucleotides not matched to a gene: 8. Germline loops: CDR1 SGHDT, CDR2 YYEEEE. The CDR3 runs 16 residues.

This chain connects TRBV30 to TRBJ1-1, with a weak D call TRBD1 (5 bases). Germline V gene data show CDR1 as GTSNPN and CDR2 as SVGIG (reference sequence). This CDR3 has 13 residues. Trimming took off 0 bases at V and 4 bases at J, with 9 bases between the two ends. CDR3: CAWSVEGTTEAFF. The CDR3, as DNA: TGTGCCTGGAGTGTGGAGGGGACCACTGAAGCTTTCTTT.

V and J are TRBV7-2 and TRBJ2-5; TRBD2 aligns across 12 bases. Germline V gene sequence: CDR1 SGHTA, CDR2 FQGNSA. CDR3 size: 14 residues. Trimming cost V 8 bases and J 5 bases; bases outside gene matches: 6. The CDR3: CASSLAGGRETQYF. DNA of the CDR3: TGTGCCAGCTCACTAGCGGGGGGTAGGGAGACCCAGTACTTC.

V and J are TRBV5-6 and TRBJ2-5; D gene ambiguous. V was shortened by 1 base and J by 4 bases, with 11 bases between the two germline ends. The germline gives CDR1 SGHDT, CDR2 YYEEEE. The CDR3 is 14 amino acids. The CDR3 DNA follows: TGTGCCAGCAGCTTGAAACCAGGCCGAGAGACCCAGTACTTC. This encodes CASSLKPGRETQYF.

This chain links TRBV7-2 with TRBJ1-1, with 7 bases fitting TRBD1. The length of the CDR3 is 14 residues. V gave up 7 bases and J gave up 6 bases; unmatched junction bases: 11. In germline, CDR1 is SGHTA, CDR2 FQGNSA. Written as DNA, the CDR3 is TGTGCCAGCAACGAGGGGGACAGCTCATCTGAAGCTTTCTTT. The encoded protein is CASNEGDSSSEAFF.

The V call is TRBV30, the J call TRBJ2-3; 7 bases align to TRBD2. There are 14 residues in the CDR3. Germline-derived CDR1 and CDR2 are GTSNPN and SVGIG (reference sequence). The ends lost 1 base at V and 4 bases at J; junction bases unmatched: 5. CDR3 nucleotide sequence: TGTGCCTGGAGTGAGACTAGCTTGGCAGATACGCAGTATTTT. It is translated as CAWSETSLADTQYF.

J is TRBJ2-3 and V is TRBV28, with TRBD2 identical over 14 bases. The CDR3 spans 17 residues. Germline trimming cut 5 bases from V and 3 bases from J; bases unmatched to any gene: 7. Germline V gene lookup returns CDR1 MDHEN and CDR2 SYDVKM. CDR3 nucleotides: TGTGCCAGCAGTCAGGGACTAGCGGGAGTGTCGACAGATACGCAGTATTTT. Its translation: CASSQGLAGVSTDTQYF.

In nucleotides, the CDR3 is TGCGCCAGCAGCTTGGATTCACAGAGTACGACCTACGAGCAGTACTTC. This encodes CASSLDSQSTTYEQYF. V gene TRBV5-1 combines with J gene TRBJ2-7, with D unresolved. There are 16 residues in the CDR3. Trimming took off 0 bases at V and 2 bases at J, with 15 bases between the two ends. In germline, CDR1 is SGHRS, CDR2 YFSETQ.

The gene calls are TRBV30 and TRBJ1-4; D ambiguous. V was cut by 2 bases and J by 7 bases, with 8 bases left in between. CDR1 and CDR2 (germline): GTSNPN, SVGIG (reference sequence). The CDR3 is 12 residues long. CDR3 region: CAWSTRGEKLFF. The CDR3 nucleotides read TGTGCCTGGAGTACTCGGGGTGAAAAACTGTTTTTT.